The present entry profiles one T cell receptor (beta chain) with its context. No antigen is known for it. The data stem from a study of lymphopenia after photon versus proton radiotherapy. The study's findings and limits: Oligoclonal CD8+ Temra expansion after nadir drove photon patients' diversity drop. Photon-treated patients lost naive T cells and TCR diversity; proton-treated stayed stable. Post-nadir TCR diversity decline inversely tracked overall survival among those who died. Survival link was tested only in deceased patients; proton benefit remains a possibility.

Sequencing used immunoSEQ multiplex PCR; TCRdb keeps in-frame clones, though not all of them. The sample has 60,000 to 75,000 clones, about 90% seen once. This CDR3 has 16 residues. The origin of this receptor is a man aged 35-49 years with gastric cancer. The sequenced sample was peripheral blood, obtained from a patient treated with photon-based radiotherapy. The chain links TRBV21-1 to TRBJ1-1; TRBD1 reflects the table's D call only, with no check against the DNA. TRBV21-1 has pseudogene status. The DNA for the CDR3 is TGTGCCAGCAGCAAAGAGAGGAACAGGGCAGGCACTGAAGCTTTCTTT. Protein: CASSKERNRAGTEAFF.